This T cell receptor (beta chain) came from a study of blood T cell repertoires in COVID-19 (dated by TCRdb to the early 2020s). General notes on the study: Samples covering the acute and convalescent phases of COVID-19 were provided by collaborators in the United States, Italy and Spain. The prospective study material was composed of cDNA or gDNA derived from T cells, B-cell-depleted T cells, or PBMCs. The repertoires were released in a freely available public database meant as a resource for research on the immune response to SARS-CoV-2. Deeply sampled blood TCRbeta repertoires from subjects exposed to, actively infected with, or recovered from COVID-19 were included in the dataset. The sample metadata nearly always contained a de-identified subject ID, COVID-19 status, age in years and sex. The samples were drawn from two sources: the first 160 participants of the ongoing ImmuneRACE study, and 950 to 1,500 subjects contributed by 6 global collaborators. Where available, HLA class I and class II types were taken from metadata supplied by the sample provider and were not determined by assay-based typing.

TCRbeta CDR3 regions were amplified from genomic DNA by means of the immunoSEQ Assay, a bias-controlled multiplex PCR. Under the source paper's analysis protocol: The number of nucleated cells in each sample was estimated from the amplification of reference gene primers within the assay. To quantify the absolute abundance of each unique TCRbeta CDR3 rearrangement, sequence reads were collapsed and filtered. Productive Simpson clonality was computed per sample as the square root of Simpson's diversity index over productive rearrangements. TCRdb's version of the immuneACCESS table is confined to in-frame rearrangements and falls short of the full clone set. An unresolved V gene accounts for under half of the shortfall where checked; the remainder is of unknown origin. From that table come the V and J calls and clone size; the DNA was used to work out D and trimming. Present in this sample are about 230,000 clones, approximately 81% of which were seen just once. The top ten hold about 0.91% of the sample.

Clipping removes 0 bases from V and 3 bases from J, with 2 as the unmatched junction base count. Its CDR3 holds 15 amino acids, cysteine through phenylalanine. The entry retains the CDR3 DNA only, 45 bases that are in frame from base 1. The CDR1 and CDR2 encoded by the germline V gene are ENHRY and SYGVKD. Each collaborating institution followed its own protocols to collect whole blood in K2EDTA tubes. For TCRbeta analysis, collaborators shipped samples in one of three forms: frozen whole blood, isolated PBMCs, or DNA extracted from either of those sample types. This clone was counted once. Its antigen specificity is not known. No much larger clonotype is one base removed from it; base qualities were not supplied. Overall study outcomes, separate from this receptor: The quantity of clinical and demographic metadata differed by source and by participant and was supplied without curation.

Sequenced sample: peripheral blood. The source of this sequence is a man aged 40-55 years with acute or convalescent COVID-19. The V and J segments used are TRBV10-3 and TRBJ2-7; 10 of the junction bases match TRBD2. The nucleotide sequence reads as follows: TGTGCCATCAGTGAGTCGCTAGCGGGGGTCTACGAGCAGTACTTC. Its translation is CAISESLAGVYEQYF.